The clone carrying this T cell receptor (beta chain) was seen ten or more times. Orbital computed tomography, thyroid ultrasound, TRAb, serum thyroxine and clinical symptoms formed the basis of diagnosis. PBMCs were isolated by Ficoll-Paque density gradient centrifugation, using approximately 10 ml of fresh peripheral blood as the starting material. Deletions cut 5 bases from V and 2 bases from J, with 13 bases between. The CDR3 has 16 residues. The TCR beta CDR3 regions underwent amplification from RNA transcripts. A first-round RT-PCR used HTBI primers, followed by a second-round multiplex PCR. TCRdb reprocessed the multiplex PCR reads with MiXCR, giving one entry per CDR3 protein. Of a few hundred thousand distinct CDR3 sequences in the sample, under 25% were seen once. The source of the sample is a study of Graves' ophthalmopathy and Graves' hyperthyroidism. Whole-study context: Peripheral blood (taken before any treatment) was collected at initial diagnosis.

This clonotype was obtained from a woman younger than 35 with stable Graves' hyperthyroidism. Material: peripheral blood. The chain employs TRBV12-3 or TRBV12-4 and TRBJ2-6; D remains ambiguous. Here the CDR3 reads CASSGSRRPGANVLTF. In DNA, the CDR3 is TGTGCCAGCAGTGGCTCGAGGAGACCTGGGGCCAACGTCCTGACTTTC.